A single sample is the source of the 8 T cell receptor beta chains below, sequenced in a study of blood T cells in healthy people across ages. A J-beta primer mix and a sample-barcoded 5' primer were used in a second PCR of roughly 6 to 12 cycles. TCRdb called the 5' RACE reads again in MiXCR, with one record for every CDR3 protein. This table has 1.8 million or so distinct CDR3 sequences, roughly two fifths appearing once. The specimen was blood. The receptors come from a human donor in good health.

The genes are TRBV6-5 and TRBJ2-5, with 7 bases that match TRBD1. The CDR3 consists of 14 residues. CDR1 is MNHEY and CDR2 is SVGAGI in the germline V gene. J lost 4 bases, V lost 7 bases, and 9 bases had no gene match. CDR3 loop: CASTTPGGRETQYF. The CDR3 DNA sequence: TGTGCCAGCACCACTCCAGGGGGACGAGAGACCCAGTACTTC.

This clonotype was found a few times. The chain recombines TRBV13 with TRBJ2-7, with 7 bases fitting TRBD1. This CDR3 has 15 residues. CDR1 and CDR2 (germline): PRHDT, FYEKMQ (reference sequence). The junction had 9 bases not matched to a gene; V was cut back by 4 bases and J by 3 bases. For the CDR3, the DNA is TGTGCCAGCAGCTCCTCCACCTGGACAGGCTACGAGCAGTACTTC. It yields the protein CASSSSTWTGYEQYF.

The CDR3 region has the DNA TGTGCCGTACAGATAGAGGGAATCCATGAGCAGTTCTTC. It codes for CAVQIEGIHEQFF. V and J are TRBV10-3 and TRBJ2-1, with D tentatively TRBD2 (5 bases). Deletions cut 11 bases from V and 8 bases from J, with 19 bases between. The CDR3 length is 13 residues. Germline CDR1 is ENHRY and CDR2 is SYGVKD.

About this clonotype: Given a much more abundant clone one base away, this may be a read error. The J gene is TRBJ1-2, the V gene TRBV7-9; D call uncertain. The CDR3 is made up of 16 amino acids. Looked up from germline, CDR1 is SEHNR and CDR2 is FQNEAQ (reference sequence). The chain's CDR3 is CTSSPGLVVQILGYTF. The CDR3 coding sequence is TGTACCAGCAGCCCGGGTCTAGTAGTCCAAATTCTTGGCTACACCTTC.

This clonotype was recorded at least ten times. This sequence joins TRBV12-3 or TRBV12-4 and TRBJ2-5, with 7 bases identical to TRBD1. The CDR3 runs to 13 residues. The junction had 7 bases not matched to a gene; V was cut back by 8 bases and J by 4 bases. The CDR3 sequence: CASRRGQVETQYF. The CDR3 coding sequence is TGTGCCAGCCGAAGAGGACAGGTAGAGACCCAGTACTTC.

The chain links TRBV6-1 to TRBJ2-7; 8 bases are a match to TRBD1. V shed 6 bases and J 6 bases; nucleotides not matched to a gene: 10. CDR1 and CDR2 from the germline V gene are MNHNS and SASEGT. The CDR3 runs 14 residues. In nucleotides, the CDR3 is TGTGCCAGCAGCCCGACAGGGGAGTTAGCCGAGCAGTACTTC. Residues: CASSPTGELAEQYF.

This chain links TRBV10-3 with TRBJ2-4, with TRBD2 as a possible D gene (6 bases). TRBJ2-7 matches the DNA end more closely, so the J call is doubtful. CDR3 length: 13 residues. Germline V lookup: CDR1 ENHRY, CDR2 SYGVKD. CDR3 sequence: CAIRRDGTYEQYF. Here the CDR3 DNA reads TGTGCCATCAGGCGGGACGGTACCTACGAGCAGTACTTC.

This clonotype appeared a few times. The chain is built from TRBV4-2 and TRBJ2-1, with 10 bases identical to TRBD1. Germline V CDR1 and CDR2: LGHNA, YNFKEQ. With V trimmed by 4 bases and J by 15 bases, 9 bases remained unmatched. This CDR3 is 13 amino acids long. CDR3 DNA sequence: TGTGCCAGCAGCCCCTCCCGACAGGGGGCCCGGTTCTTC. Its translation is CASSPSRQGARFF.